These 19 T cell receptor beta chains share one sample of origin, sequenced in a study of T cell changes during pregnancy in multiple sclerosis (dated by TCRdb to about 2019). To prepare the library, the immunoSEQ multiplex PCR assay was applied. TCRdb's version of the immuneACCESS table is confined to in-frame rearrangements and falls short of the full clone set. An unresolved V gene accounts for under half of the shortfall where checked; the remainder is of unknown origin. The sample table records 110,000 or so clones; over 85% of these occur just once. The ten largest clones represent 6.2% of the sample. Sample: peripheral blood, taken before pregnancy. These receptors were taken from a female donor with multiple sclerosis, enrolled in a pregnancy study.

The genes are TRBV10-3 and TRBJ2-7; 13 bases are a match to TRBD2. Germline-derived CDR1 and CDR2 are ENHRY and SYGVKD. J lost 3 bases, V lost 7 bases, and 3 bases had no gene match. This CDR3 has 14 amino acids. The CDR3 loop is CAITRTSGSYEQYF. DNA of the CDR3: TGTGCCATCACCCGGACTAGCGGGAGCTACGAGCAGTACTTC.

Concerning this clone itself: Germline and junction disagree at one end, which may indicate a read error. The same CDR3 also results from other DNA sequences found in this sample. V gene TRBV5-6 combines with J gene TRBJ2-7; D ambiguous. The CDR3 runs to 12 residues. Looked up from germline, CDR1 is SGHDT and CDR2 is YYEEEE. The CDR3 here is CASSSTSYEQYF. The CDR3 nucleotides read TGCGCCAGCAGCTCCACTTCCTACGAGCAGTACTTC. The complete variable domain, with remaining parts taken from reference TRBV5-6 and TRBJ2-7, reads DAGVTQSPTHLIKTRGQQVTLRCSPKSGHDTVSWYQQALGQGPQFIFQYYEEEERQRGNFPDRFSGHQFPNYSSELNVNALLLGDSALYLCASSSTSYEQYFGPGTRLTVT.

J is TRBJ2-7 and V is TRBV6-5, with D hard to call. CDR3 size: 12 residues. V lost 7 bases and J lost 3, with 10 bases in between. Germline CDR1 and CDR2: MNHEY and SVGAGI. The CDR3 DNA sequence: TGTGCCAGCACCTCGGCAGGCTACGAGCAGTACTTC. Translating it yields CASTSAGYEQYF.

This clone was seen only once. The J gene is TRBJ2-2, the V gene TRBV6-1, with a possible D match to TRBD2 (6 bases). The germline V gene has CDR1 MNHNS and CDR2 SASEGT. This CDR3 contains 13 residues. Trimming shortened V by 4 bases and J by 4 bases, and 7 bases separated the two germline ends. The chain's CDR3 is CASSGGVTGELFF. DNA for the CDR3: TGTGCCAGCAGTGGGGGGGTCACCGGGGAGCTGTTTTTT.

This clone was seen once. J is TRBJ1-2 and V is TRBV28, with TRBD1 matching 8 bases. This CDR3 is 15 amino acids long. The germline CDR1 and CDR2 sequences are MDHEN and SYDVKM. With 5 bases clipped from V and 4 bases from J, the junction kept 9 bases outside the gene matches. Written as DNA, the CDR3 is TGTGCCAGCAGTCCTTCGGACAGGGTTAGCTATGGCTACACCTTC. Encoded protein: CASSPSDRVSYGYTF.

The chain combines TRBV28 with TRBJ1-5; TRBD1 is a possible D gene (6 bases). V was pared by 9 bases and J by 2 bases, with 8 bases between. Germline V gene lookup returns CDR1 MDHEN and CDR2 SYDVKM. The length of the CDR3 is 12 residues. The CDR3 here is CASRTGNQPQHF. CDR3 bases: TGTGCCAGTAGGACAGGCAATCAGCCCCAGCATTTT.

This clone was seen a single time. Additional DNA sequences in this sample encode the identical CDR3. The V and J genes are TRBV10-3 and TRBJ1-2; D is undetermined. The CDR3 extends over 14 amino acids. In germline, CDR1 is ENHRY, CDR2 SYGVKD. V shed 3 bases and J shed 0 bases, with 8 bases lying between them. As DNA, the CDR3 is TGTGCCATCAGTGAAATGTCAGCTAACTATGGCTACACCTTC. Its protein product is CAISEMSANYGYTF.

The chain uses TRBV7-8 and TRBJ1-1; no reliable D call. There are 13 residues in the CDR3. Germline lookup yields CDR1 SGHVS and CDR2 FQNEAQ. With 2 bases removed from V and 3 bases from J, the gap between germline ends came to 7 bases. CDR3 sequence (DNA): TGTGCCAGCAGCTTAACTCCACACACTGAAGCTTTCTTT. Amino acids: CASSLTPHTEAFF.

The rearrangement uses TRBV9 and TRBJ2-7; 11 bases are a match to TRBD2. This CDR3 has 14 amino acids. CDR1 and CDR2 from the germline V gene are SGDLS and YYNGEE. With V trimmed by 4 bases and J by 5 bases, 5 bases remained unmatched. For the CDR3, the DNA is TGTGCCAGCAGCAGAGGACTAGCGGGCCACGAGCAGTACTTC. Translating gives CASSRGLAGHEQYF.

This chain links TRBV4-1 with TRBJ1-6; 7 positions agree with TRBD1. The V and J ends lost 0 bases and 0 bases, in that order; junction bases with no gene match: 5. The germline V gene has CDR1 MGHRA and CDR2 YSYEKL. CDR3 size: 18 residues. Here the CDR3 DNA reads TGCGCCAGCAGCCAAGAGGCTAACAGGGGCTCCTATAATTCACCCCTCCACTTT. Its protein is CASSQEANRGSYNSPLHF.

The CDR3 DNA reads TGCGCCAGCAGCTTGCAGGGGGCGCACGAGCAGTACTTC. It encodes CASSLQGAHEQYF. The gene calls are TRBV5-1 and TRBJ2-7, with 8 bases fitting TRBD1. The germline gives CDR1 SGHRS, CDR2 YFSETQ. With V trimmed by 1 base and J by 5 bases, 2 bases remained unmatched. The CDR3 runs 13 residues.

The rearrangement joins TRBV6-1 to TRBJ1-4, with 8 bases identical to TRBD1. Looked up from germline, CDR1 is MNHNS and CDR2 is SASEGT. The CDR3 has 14 amino acids. V shed 3 bases, J shed 6 bases, and the junction held 3 bases outside the gene matches. The CDR3 is CASSETGAHEKLFF. The DNA of the CDR3 is TGTGCCAGCAGTGAGACAGGGGCTCATGAAAAACTGTTTTTT.

The rearrangement links TRBV30 to TRBJ2-1, with 15 positions matching TRBD2. V lost 2 bases, J lost 9 bases, and 11 bases stayed unmatched. The CDR3 length is 17 residues. The germline V gene has CDR1 GTSNPN and CDR2 SVGIG (reference sequence). Here the CDR3 reads CAWSLGLAGGPLGEQFF. DNA of the CDR3: TGTGCCTGGAGTCTCGGACTAGCGGGGGGGCCTCTAGGTGAGCAGTTCTTC.

The chain has TRBV6-1 and TRBJ1-5; D call uncertain. V was clipped by 8 bases and J by 6 bases, with 17 bases between them. This CDR3 region has 14 residues. Germline CDR1 and CDR2: MNHNS and SASEGT. CDR3 protein: CASSSGGLVQPQHF. For the CDR3, the DNA is TGTGCCAGCTCGTCAGGCGGGCTGGTTCAGCCCCAGCATTTT.

V gene TRBV7-2 combines with J gene TRBJ1-1, with D possibly being TRBD1 (6 bases). There are 15 residues in the CDR3. The germline V and J ends were trimmed by 5 bases and 5 bases, with 18 bases remaining between them. Germline CDR1 and CDR2: SGHTA and FQGNSA. The CDR3 is CASSPQGSYRTEAFF. CDR3 nucleotide sequence: TGTGCCAGCAGCCCCCAGGGGTCCTATCGGACTGAAGCTTTCTTT.

V is TRBV7-9 and J is TRBJ2-1; 13 bases match TRBD2. The J segment lost 0 bases and the V segment lost 4 bases, leaving 6 bases of the junction unmatched. The CDR3 is 18 residues long. Germline assignment: CDR1 SEHNR and CDR2 FQNEAQ (reference sequence). For the CDR3, the DNA is TGTGCCAGCAGCTGGACTAGCGGGAGAGAAAGCTCCTACAATGAGCAGTTCTTC. Residues: CASSWTSGRESSYNEQFF. Full variable domain (outside the CDR3, taken from reference TRBV7-9 and TRBJ2-1): DTGVSQNPRHKITKRGQNVTFRCDPISEHNRLYWYRQTLGQGPEFLTYFQNEAQLEKSRLLSDRFSAERPKGSFSTLEIQRTEQGDSAMYLCASSWTSGRESSYNEQFFGPGTRLTVL.

J is TRBJ1-2 and V is TRBV11-2; TRBD1 aligns across 8 bases. The ends lost 0 bases at V and 8 bases at J; junction bases unmatched: 14. CDR3 length equals 17 residues. The germline V gene has CDR1 SGHAT and CDR2 FQNNGV. CDR3 protein: CASSLDIFPWTGTGYTF. The CDR3, as DNA: TGTGCCAGCAGCTTAGATATTTTTCCATGGACAGGGACGGGCTACACCTTC.

CDR3: CASTEAPREAFF. DNA for the CDR3: TGTGCCAGCACGGAAGCTCCCCGGGAAGCTTTCTTT. The chain uses TRBV6-1 and TRBJ1-1; D remains unclear. V was pared by 7 bases and J by 8 bases, with 14 bases between. CDR3 size: 12 residues. CDR1 is MNHNS and CDR2 is SASEGT in the germline V gene.

This clone was recorded once. The chain joins TRBV18 to TRBJ2-1; 9 bases align to TRBD1. Germline lookup yields CDR1 KGHSH and CDR2 LQKENI. The V gene end was trimmed by 4 bases and the J gene end by 2 bases; junction bases not matched to a gene: 3. This CDR3 is 15 amino acids long. For the CDR3, the DNA is TGTGCCAGCTCACAAGACAGGGGGGCCTACAATGAGCAGTTCTTC. This gives the protein CASSQDRGAYNEQFF.